The text below deals with one T cell receptor beta chain. Its antigen is not identified. Trimming removed 3 bases at V and 4 bases at J, with 18 bases between. Germline V CDR1 and CDR2: SGHTA, FQGNSA. The CDR3 loop spans 16 amino acids. This record belongs to a study of cytomegalovirus exposure and HLA in healthy donors. Study-wide results and limits: A later analysis linked a missense variant in DCLRE1C to the trimming of TCR beta V and J genes. The study listed some 160 cytomegalovirus-associated TCR beta chains.

PCR amplification relied on 60 Vbeta primers (plus 13 Jbeta primers). Repertoires were generated with immunoSEQ multiplex PCR, while TCRdb's copy carries only in-frame clones and drops some. In total, the table holds 80,000 to 95,000 clones. Specimen: PBMCs. The rearrangement joins TRBV7-2 to TRBJ1-1, with D tentatively TRBD1 (6 bases). This clonotype was sampled from a woman between 25 and 40 years old in good health and CMV-seronegative. The CDR3: CASSLTLLTGSTEAFF. In DNA form, the CDR3 reads TGTGCCAGCAGCTTGACACTCCTCACAGGGAGCACTGAAGCTTTCTTT.